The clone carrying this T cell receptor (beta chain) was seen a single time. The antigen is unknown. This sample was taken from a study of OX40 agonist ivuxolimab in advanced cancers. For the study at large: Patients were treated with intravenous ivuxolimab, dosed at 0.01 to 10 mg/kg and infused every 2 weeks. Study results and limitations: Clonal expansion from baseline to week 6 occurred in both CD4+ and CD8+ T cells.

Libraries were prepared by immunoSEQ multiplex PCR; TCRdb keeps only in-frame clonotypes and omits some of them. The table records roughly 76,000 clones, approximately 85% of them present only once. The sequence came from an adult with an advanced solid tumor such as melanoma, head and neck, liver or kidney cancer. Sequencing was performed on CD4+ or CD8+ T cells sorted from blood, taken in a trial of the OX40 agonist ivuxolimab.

DNA for the CDR3: TGCGCCAGCAAGGGACAGGGGACAAACTACGAGCAGTACTTC. Translation: CASKGQGTNYEQYF. The chain uses TRBV5-1 and TRBJ2-5, with 10 bases matching TRBD1. The J call may be faulty, since TRBJ2-7 better matches the DNA end. The CDR3 is made up of 14 amino acids. In germline, CDR1 is SGHRS, CDR2 YFSETQ.